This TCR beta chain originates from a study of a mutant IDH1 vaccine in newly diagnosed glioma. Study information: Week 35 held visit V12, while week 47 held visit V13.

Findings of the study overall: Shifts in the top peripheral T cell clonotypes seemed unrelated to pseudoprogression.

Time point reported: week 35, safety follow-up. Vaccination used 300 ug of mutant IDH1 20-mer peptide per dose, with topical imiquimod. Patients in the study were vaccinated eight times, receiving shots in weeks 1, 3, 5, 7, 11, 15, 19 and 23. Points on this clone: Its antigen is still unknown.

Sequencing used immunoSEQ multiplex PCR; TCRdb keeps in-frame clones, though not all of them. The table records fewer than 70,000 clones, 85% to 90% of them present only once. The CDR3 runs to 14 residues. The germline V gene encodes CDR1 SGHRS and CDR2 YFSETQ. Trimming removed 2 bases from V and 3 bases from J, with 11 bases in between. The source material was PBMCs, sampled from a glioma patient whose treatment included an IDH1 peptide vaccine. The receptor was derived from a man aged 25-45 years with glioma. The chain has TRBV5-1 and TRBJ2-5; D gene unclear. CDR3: CASSLAGSEETQYF. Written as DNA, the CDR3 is TGCGCCAGCAGCTTAGCAGGCTCAGAAGAGACCCAGTACTTC.